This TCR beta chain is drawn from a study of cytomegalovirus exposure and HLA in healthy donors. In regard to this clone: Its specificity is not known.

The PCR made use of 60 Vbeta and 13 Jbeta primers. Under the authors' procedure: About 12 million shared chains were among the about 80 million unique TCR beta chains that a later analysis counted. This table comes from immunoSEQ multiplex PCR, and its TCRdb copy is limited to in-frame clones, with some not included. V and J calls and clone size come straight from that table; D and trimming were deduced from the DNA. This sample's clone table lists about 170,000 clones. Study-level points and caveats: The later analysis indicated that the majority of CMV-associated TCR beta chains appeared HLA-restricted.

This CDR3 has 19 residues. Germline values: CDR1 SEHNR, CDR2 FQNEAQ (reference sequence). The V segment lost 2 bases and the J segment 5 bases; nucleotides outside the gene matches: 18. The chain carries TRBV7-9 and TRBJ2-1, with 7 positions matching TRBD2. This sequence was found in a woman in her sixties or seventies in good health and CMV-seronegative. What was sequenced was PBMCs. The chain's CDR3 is CASSLRYGQAGEGHNEQFF. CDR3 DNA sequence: TGTGCCAGCAGCTTACGCTACGGGCAGGCGGGAGAGGGACACAATGAGCAGTTCTTC.